Sequencing of this TCR beta chain was carried out in a study of OX40 agonist ivuxolimab in advanced cancers. In the study overall: Patients assigned to dose escalation were diagnosed with hepatocellular carcinoma, melanoma, renal cell or head and neck cancer. Patients with prior anti-PD-1, anti-PD-L1 or anti-CTLA-4 therapy were eligible; 40% had some.

The repertoire was sequenced with immunoSEQ multiplex PCR; TCRdb's copy has only in-frame clones and lacks some. This table has roughly 92,000 clones, 90% to 95% appearing once. Study conclusions and caveats: Patients who responded partially at 0.1-3.0 mg/kg showed clonal expansion ranking among the lowest. Clonal expansion from baseline to week 6 occurred in both CD4+ and CD8+ T cells.

Germline loops: CDR1 SGHNT, CDR2 YENEEA. The V and J ends lost 5 bases and 4 bases respectively, with 9 bases between them. The CDR3 loop spans 12 amino acids. Note on this clone: Antigen: not known.

The origin of this receptor is an adult with an advanced solid tumor such as melanoma, head and neck, liver or kidney cancer. The genes are TRBV11-3 and TRBJ2-7; D unclear. The sample consisted of CD4+ or CD8+ T cells sorted from blood, taken in a trial of the OX40 agonist ivuxolimab. The CDR3 loop reads CASSTKGYEQYF. As DNA, the CDR3 is TGTGCCAGCAGCACCAAGGGTTACGAGCAGTACTTC.